This T cell receptor beta chain is drawn from a study of T cell responses to AZD1222 COVID-19 vaccine. Study results and limitations: Donor demographics were predominantly white British with a female majority; clonal diversity may be underestimated.

CDR1 and CDR2 (germline): WNHNN, SYGVQD (reference sequence). Losses at the gene ends were 7 bases for V and 4 bases for J; bases not matched to a gene: 5. The CDR3 runs to 15 residues. Note on this clone: Its matching antigen is unknown.

TCRdb's table, derived via immunoSEQ multiplex PCR, lists solely in-frame clones and lacks some. This sample carries around 190,000 clones, approximately 90% of them seen once, and the ten largest clones take approximately 1.8%. The sample in question was peripheral blood, obtained 28 days after the second AZD1222 dose. This receptor was taken from an adult who received the AZD1222 COVID-19 vaccine. The genes are TRBV10-1 and TRBJ2-2; 11 bases are shared with TRBD1. The CDR3 coding sequence is TGCGCCAGCACACCCGGGACAGGGGGCACCGGGGAGCTGTTTTTT. Translating it yields CASTPGTGGTGELFF.